Below are 16 T cell receptor beta chains sequenced from a single sample in a study of shared clonotypes between healthy human individuals. Method: immunoSEQ multiplex PCR; TCRdb's copy keeps in-frame clones and lacks some. The data show 2 million to 2.5 million clones, roughly 93% seen once. Specimen: naive CD4+ T cells from PBMCs. As to subset: CD45RA+ positively selected. These receptor sequences come from a man younger than 35 in good health. Some clones in this sample may be carry-over from other donors' samples.

The chain combines TRBV6-6 with TRBJ2-1; tentatively, D is TRBD2 (5 bases). Germline V lookup: CDR1 MNHNY, CDR2 SVGAGI (reference sequence). The germline V and J ends were trimmed by 6 bases and 4 bases, with 19 bases remaining between them. This CDR3 spans 16 amino acids. Written as DNA, the CDR3 is TGTGCCAGCAGAGCCACGGGGATAGCGTTATACAATGAGCAGTTCTTC. Amino acids: CASRATGIALYNEQFF.

Details on this clone: Other nucleotide sequences from this sample produce the same CDR3. The chain links TRBV5-4 to TRBJ1-2, with 10 bases identical to TRBD1. The V gene end was trimmed by 4 bases and the J gene end by 1 base; junction bases not matched to a gene: 4. Germline V gene lookup returns CDR1 SGHNT and CDR2 YYREEE (reference sequence). The CDR3 length is 15 residues. The CDR3 protein is CASSPRTGGNYGYTF. CDR3 nucleotides: TGTGCCAGCAGCCCGAGGACAGGGGGTAACTATGGCTACACCTTC.

About this clone itself: In the same sample, other DNA sequences code for this CDR3. V and J are TRBV7-2 and TRBJ2-7, with D hard to call. The ends were cut back, 4 bases at V and 6 bases at J, with 10 bases in the middle. This CDR3 has 12 residues. CDR1 and CDR2 from the germline V gene are SGHTA and FQGNSA. CDR3 coding DNA: TGTGCCAGCAGCTCCCCACCGGGCGAGCAGTACTTC. It encodes CASSSPPGEQYF.

The CDR3 here is CASSLVGVGNEQFF. DNA for the CDR3: TGTGCCAGCAGTTTGGTAGGTGTCGGCAATGAGCAGTTCTTC. The chain couples TRBV28 to TRBJ2-1; D uncertain. V was shortened by 3 bases and J by 6 bases, with 12 bases between the two germline ends. CDR3 length: 14 amino acids. In germline, CDR1 is MDHEN, CDR2 SYDVKM.

About this clone: This sample includes further DNA sequences coding for the same CDR3. V is TRBV18 and J is TRBJ2-2; D is unresolved. The ends were cut back, 3 bases at V and 1 base at J, with 9 bases in the middle. Germline assignment: CDR1 KGHSH and CDR2 LQKENI. CDR3 length: 15 residues. CDR3 bases: TGTGCCAGCTCACCTCTAGGGAAGAACACCGGGGAGCTGTTTTTT. It translates to CASSPLGKNTGELFF.

The chain combines TRBV7-3 with TRBJ2-1; 9 bases line up with TRBD2. The CDR3 is 14 residues long. Germline V gene data show CDR1 as SGHTA and CDR2 as FQGTGA. Trimming took 5 bases from V and 8 from J; bases not matched to a gene: 7. For the CDR3, the DNA is TGTGCCAGCAGCCTGTTGCGGGAGGGGGATGAGCAGTTCTTC. This codes for CASSLLREGDEQFF.

V usage is TRBV11-3 and J usage is TRBJ2-5, with D maybe TRBD1 (6 bases). The CDR3 has 17 residues. The V end was cut by 1 base, the J end by 5 bases, with 20 bases between. Germline V gene sequence: CDR1 SGHNT, CDR2 YENEEA. This CDR3 reads CASSLGRGNLGEETQYF. In nucleotides, the CDR3 is TGTGCCAGCAGCTTAGGAAGGGGGAACTTAGGGGAGGAGACCCAGTACTTC.

For this clone: Other DNA sequences in this sample translate to the same CDR3. The rearrangement links TRBV7-2 to TRBJ2-2, with TRBD2 matching over 12 bases. The CDR3 contains 15 residues. The ends lost 3 bases at V and 4 bases at J; junction bases unmatched: 0. Per germline, CDR1 SGHTA and CDR2 FQGNSA. CDR3 amino acids: CASSLGLAGTGELFF. The CDR3 coding sequence is TGTGCCAGCAGCTTGGGACTAGCGGGCACCGGGGAGCTGTTTTTT.

The chain combines TRBV6-6 with TRBJ2-1; a weak D match, TRBD1 (6 bases). The CDR3 is 14 amino acids. Looked up from germline, CDR1 is MNHNY and CDR2 is SVGAGI (reference sequence). Trimming pared 4 bases from V and 8 bases from J, leaving 15 bases between. The CDR3 sequence is CASSFRGHGDEQFF. The DNA for the CDR3 is TGTGCCAGCAGTTTCAGGGGCCACGGGGATGAGCAGTTCTTC.

Details on this clone: At the DNA level, this CDR3 is encoded by other sequences in the same sample as well. The gene calls are TRBV5-1 and TRBJ2-7; 7 bases line up with TRBD2. The germline CDR1 and CDR2 sequences are SGHRS and YFSETQ. The CDR3 runs to 16 residues. J lost 0 bases, V lost 0 bases, and 6 bases had no gene match. The CDR3 DNA reads as TGCGCCAGCAGCTTGGGGGCTAGCGGTAACTCCTACGAGCAGTACTTC. It codes for CASSLGASGNSYEQYF.

A word on this clone: The same CDR3 is also encoded by other DNA sequences in this sample. V usage is TRBV5-4 and J usage is TRBJ2-1; 8 bases line up with TRBD2. The CDR3 has 15 amino acids. CDR1 and CDR2 (germline): SGHNT, YYREEE (reference sequence). Trimming at V came to 2 bases and at J to 2 bases, leaving 3 bases not matched to a gene. CDR3 amino acids: CASSLTSGAYNEQFF. The CDR3 coding sequence is TGTGCCAGCAGCTTAACTAGCGGAGCCTACAATGAGCAGTTCTTC.

The chain recombines TRBV7-3 with TRBJ2-7; TRBD2 might be the D (6 bases). Trimming took 0 bases from V and 5 from J, leaving 8 bases between them. CDR3 length equals 13 residues. The V gene's germline CDR1 is SGHTA and CDR2 FQGTGA. This CDR3 is CASSLTEGHEQYF. The CDR3 region has the DNA TGTGCCAGCAGCTTAACGGAGGGTCACGAGCAGTACTTC.

The rearrangement joins TRBV7-2 to TRBJ2-5; maybe TRBD1 (6 bases). The CDR3 is made up of 14 amino acids. Germline V gene data show CDR1 as SGHTA and CDR2 as FQGNSA. V lost 3 bases, J lost 7 bases, and 15 bases lay in between. CDR3 region: CASSFSQGPLTQYF. For the CDR3, the DNA is TGTGCCAGCAGCTTTTCACAGGGTCCATTGACCCAGTACTTC. Full variable domain (missing parts from reference TRBV7-2 and TRBJ2-5): GAGVSQSPSNKVTEKGKDVELRCDPISGHTALYWYRQSLGQGLEFLIYFQGNSAPDKSGLPSDRFSAERTGGSVSTLTIQRTQQEDSAVYLCASSFSQGPLTQYFGPGTRLLVL.

In DNA, the CDR3 is TGCAGCGTTGTCCTTCTCAGGGGAGAGGATACGCAGTATTTT. This codes for CSVVLLRGEDTQYF. The V gene is TRBV29-1, the J gene TRBJ2-3, with D possibly matching TRBD1 (6 bases). V was shortened by 4 bases and J by 6 bases, with 17 bases between the two germline ends. The CDR3 covers 14 residues. The V gene's germline CDR1 is SQVTM and CDR2 ANQGSEA.

This clone was observed a few times. The sample carries other DNA sequences with the same CDR3. This chain joins TRBV5-6 and TRBJ1-3; D gene unclear. The V gene's germline CDR1 is SGHDT and CDR2 YYEEEE. This CDR3 is built from 13 residues. Deletions cut 8 bases from V and 0 bases from J, with 9 bases between. CDR3: CASSFSSGNTIYF. Here the CDR3 DNA reads TGTGCCAGTTCCTTTAGCTCTGGAAACACCATATATTTT. Based on the CDR3 plus reference TRBV5-6 and TRBJ1-3, the full variable domain is DAGVTQSPTHLIKTRGQQVTLRCSPKSGHDTVSWYQQALGQGPQFIFQYYEEEERQRGNFPDRFSGHQFPNYSSELNVNALLLGDSALYLCASSFSSGNTIYFGEGSWLTVV.

On this clone itself: The sample holds other DNA sequences that translate to the same CDR3. The CDR3 is CAWSRTGGNEKLFF. Here the CDR3 DNA reads TGTGCCTGGAGTCGGACAGGGGGAAATGAAAAACTGTTTTTT. The V and J genes are TRBV30 and TRBJ1-4, with 10 bases fitting TRBD1. The CDR3 totals 14 residues. J lost 5 bases, V lost 2 bases, and 2 bases had no gene match. Looked up from germline, CDR1 is GTSNPN and CDR2 is SVGIG (reference sequence).